This entry is about one T cell receptor beta chain. The antigen is not known. The data are from a study of shared clonotypes between healthy human individuals. Nashville, Tennessee was home to all donors, each a Caucasian adult. The protocol was immunoSEQ multiplex PCR, while the TCRdb copy is restricted to in-frame clones and leaves out a portion. The table has under 1,100,000 clones, around 76% seen once. The ends were cut back, 4 bases at V and 2 bases at J, with 9 bases in the middle. In germline, CDR1 is SGHNT, CDR2 YYREEE (reference sequence). The length of the CDR3 is 14 residues. Overall study findings and caveats: There were few donors, and this limited the genetic and exposure-history diversity represented.

The chain recombines TRBV5-4 with TRBJ2-2; D call uncertain. This clonotype was sampled from a man between 18 and 29 years old in good health. The specimen was memory CD4+ T cells sorted from blood. Indicated subset: CD45RA-negative fraction. The DNA for the CDR3 is TGTGCCAGCAGCCAGGTCCAAAACACCGGGGAGCTGTTTTTT. It codes for CASSQVQNTGELFF.